These 22 T cell receptor beta chains originate from one sample sequenced in a study of TIL therapy for anti-PD-1-resistant metastatic lung cancer (dated by TCRdb to the early 2020s). This sample's time point label indicates: pre-treatment sample, taken before nivolumab and TIL therapy. The baseline tumor samples were excised metastases, mostly pleural nodules or supraclavicular lymph nodes, taken from the same resection that was used to grow TIL. The immunoSEQ v3 hsTCRB kit was used to amplify TCR beta CDR3 regions from genomic DNA through bias-controlled multiplex PCR. TCRdb limited this immuneACCESS table to in-frame rearrangements with V and J called. A share of clones is missing; checked studies link under half to unresolved V genes, and the rest is unexplained. This sample gives some 90,000 clones in total; 50% to 70% of them show up just once. Approximately 11% of the sample rests with the top ten.

The sample was tumor tissue, taken at baseline. The receptors here all came from a person aged 25-85 years with non-small cell lung cancer.

The chain recombines TRBV24-1 with TRBJ2-1; maybe TRBD2 (5 bases). Trimming removed 4 bases from V and 5 bases from J, with 17 bases in between. CDR1 and CDR2 from the germline V gene are KGHDR and SFDVKD. CDR3 length: 16 residues. CDR3: CATSDPTSGSNNEQFF. CDR3 DNA: TGTGCCACCAGTGACCCCACTAGTGGTAGCAACAATGAGCAGTTCTTC.

V usage is TRBV29-1 and J usage is TRBJ2-2; 7 bases agree with TRBD2. In germline, CDR1 is SQVTM, CDR2 ANQGSEA. The J segment lost 5 bases and the V segment lost 3 bases, leaving 9 bases of the junction unmatched. The CDR3 is made up of 15 amino acids. The CDR3, as DNA: TGCAGCGTTGAGGGCCCAGCGGGACGGACCGGGGAGCTGTTTTTT. Its translation: CSVEGPAGRTGELFF.

The chain is built from TRBV2 and TRBJ2-1; 7 bases are shared with TRBD1. With 5 bases clipped from V and 9 bases from J, the junction kept 13 bases outside the gene matches. Germline V CDR1 and CDR2: SNHLY, FYNNEI. The CDR3 runs to 15 residues. CDR3 nucleotide sequence: TGTGCCAGCAGTCCTCGACCGACAGGGCATGGTGAGCAGTTCTTC. Translation gives CASSPRPTGHGEQFF.

The chain combines TRBV5-1 with TRBJ2-3; TRBD2 matches 11 bases. Germline-derived CDR1 and CDR2 are SGHRS and YFSETQ. Trimming took 0 bases from V and 6 from J; bases not matched to a gene: 6. The CDR3 totals 16 residues. CDR3 in amino acids: CASSLVVSGGADTQYF. The CDR3 region has the DNA TGCGCCAGCAGCTTGGTCGTTAGCGGGGGGGCGGATACGCAGTATTTT.

The chain combines TRBV12-3 or TRBV12-4 with TRBJ1-6; maybe TRBD1 (6 bases). The germline V and J ends were trimmed by 4 bases and 8 bases, with 9 bases remaining between them. The CDR3 contains 13 residues. CDR3 bases: TGTGCCAGCAGTTACACAGGGTATTCACCCCTCCACTTT. This gives the protein CASSYTGYSPLHF.

The DNA for the CDR3 is TGTGCCAGCAGCTTTGATAAACATAGCAATCAGCCCCAGCATTTT. Translation: CASSFDKHSNQPQHF. The chain has TRBV7-2 and TRBJ1-5; unclear D gene. This CDR3 is 15 amino acids long. Trimming removed 3 bases from V and 0 bases from J, with 9 bases in between. The V gene's germline CDR1 is SGHTA and CDR2 FQGNSA. Combining the CDR3 with reference TRBV7-2 and TRBJ1-5 gives the whole variable domain GAGVSQSPSNKVTEKGKDVELRCDPISGHTALYWYRQSLGQGLEFLIYFQGNSAPDKSGLPSDRFSAERTGGSVSTLTIQRTQQEDSAVYLCASSFDKHSNQPQHFGDGTRLSIL.

The chain employs TRBV7-8 and TRBJ2-7; the match to TRBD1 covers 8 bases. With V trimmed by 5 bases and J by 5 bases, 5 bases remained unmatched. Germline CDR1 is SGHVS and CDR2 is FQNEAQ. The CDR3 totals 13 residues. The CDR3 here is CASSQDREHEQYF. The CDR3, as DNA: TGTGCCAGCAGCCAGGACAGGGAGCACGAGCAGTACTTC.

This clone showed up many times. The rearrangement joins TRBV5-1 to TRBJ2-3; 13 bases match TRBD2. CDR1 is SGHRS, CDR2 YFSETQ, per germline. CDR3 length: 17 residues. V lost 8 bases to trimming and J lost 5 bases; unmatched junction nucleotides: 14. In DNA form, the CDR3 reads TGCGCCAGTGGACTTGAAGGGACTAGCGGGATGGGAGATACGCAGTATTTT. Encoded protein: CASGLEGTSGMGDTQYF.

The chain uses TRBV30 and TRBJ2-7; D is undetermined. V lost 5 bases, J lost 2 bases, and 19 bases lay in between. The CDR3 has 15 residues. Germline V CDR1 and CDR2: GTSNPN, SVGIG (reference sequence). In nucleotides, the CDR3 is TGTGCCTGGGCCGGAAACATAGGACGTGCCTACGAGCAGTACTTC. Its protein is CAWAGNIGRAYEQYF.

V and J are TRBV3-1 (or the pseudogene TRBV3-2) and TRBJ1-6; 8 nucleotides agree with TRBD1. The ends lost 4 bases at V and 6 bases at J; junction bases unmatched: 11. The length of the CDR3 is 17 residues. Per the germline V gene, CDR1 is LGHDT and CDR2 is YNNKEL (reference sequence). The CDR3, as DNA: TGTGCCAGCAGCCCCTTCCCCAGGACAGGGTTTAATTCACCCCTCCACTTT. Its translation is CASSPFPRTGFNSPLHF.

J is TRBJ2-3 and V is TRBV15, with TRBD2 identical over 14 bases. CDR1 and CDR2 (germline): LNHNV, YYDKDF (reference sequence). This CDR3 is 17 amino acids long. V was clipped by 1 base and J by 6 bases; unmatched bases: 6. The CDR3 sequence: CATSRVAGLAGADTQYF. The CDR3 DNA reads TGTGCCACCAGCAGAGTAGCGGGACTAGCGGGAGCGGATACGCAGTATTTT.

The chain joins TRBV6-5 to TRBJ2-1, with 8 nucleotides matching TRBD2. V trimming: 11 bases; J trimming: 9 bases; junction bases outside the gene matches: 15. Per the germline V gene, CDR1 is MNHEY and CDR2 is SVGAGI. The CDR3 runs 14 residues. CDR3 coding DNA: TGTGCCGTCAGCGGGGGCCTGCGGGTGAGTGAGCAGTTCTTC. Its protein product is CAVSGGLRVSEQFF.

The chain links TRBV29-1 to TRBJ1-2; no definite D call. V shed 7 bases and J shed 1 base, with 10 bases lying between them. This CDR3 has 12 residues. Germline V gene sequence: CDR1 SQVTM, CDR2 ANQGSEA. The CDR3 sequence: CSGLTNNYGYTF. CDR3 nucleotide sequence: TGCAGCGGGTTGACAAATAACTATGGCTACACCTTC.

V usage is TRBV18 and J usage is TRBJ1-4; D is ambiguous. This CDR3 has 14 residues. Germline V CDR1 and CDR2: KGHSH, LQKENI. V was cut by 2 bases and J by 5 bases, with 9 bases left in between. The CDR3 region is CASSPAEKNEKLFF. CDR3 DNA: TGTGCCAGCTCACCAGCTGAAAAGAATGAAAAACTGTTTTTT.

This chain connects TRBV7-2 to TRBJ1-4, with a possible D match to TRBD1 (5 bases). V gave up 4 bases and J gave up 7 bases, with 13 bases separating them. The CDR3 is 14 amino acids. Germline CDR1 and CDR2: SGHTA and FQGNSA. The CDR3 reads CASSYERGGEKLFF. The CDR3 bases are TGTGCCAGCAGCTATGAACGGGGGGGTGAAAAACTGTTTTTT.

The sample holds a few counts of this clone. The rearrangement links TRBV19 to TRBJ2-3; 15 bases match TRBD2. J lost 2 bases, V lost 5 bases, and 8 bases had no gene match. The CDR3 sequence is 18 residues long. CDR1 is LNHDA and CDR2 is SQIVND in the germline V gene (reference sequence). DNA of the CDR3: TGTGCCAGTAGTCCGGGACTAGCGGGGGGACGATACACAGATACGCAGTATTTT. Amino acids: CASSPGLAGGRYTDTQYF.

The chain carries TRBV7-9 and TRBJ2-5; D ambiguous. The CDR3 is made up of 15 amino acids. Trimming removed 2 bases at V and 1 base at J, with 11 bases between. Per the germline V gene, CDR1 is SEHNR and CDR2 is FQNEAQ (reference sequence). The CDR3: CASSLKSRTQETQYF. DNA for the CDR3: TGTGCCAGCAGCTTAAAGTCTAGGACCCAAGAGACCCAGTACTTC. Full variable domain (rest looked up from reference TRBV7-9 and TRBJ2-5): DTGVSQNPRHKITKRGQNVTFRCDPISEHNRLYWYRQTLGQGPEFLTYFQNEAQLEKSRLLSDRFSAERPKGSFSTLEIQRTEQGDSAMYLCASSLKSRTQETQYFGPGTRLLVL.

The V gene is TRBV10-3, the J gene TRBJ2-7; D unresolved. The germline V and J ends were trimmed by 5 bases and 6 bases, with 11 bases remaining between them. The CDR3 covers 12 residues. The germline CDR1 and CDR2 sequences are ENHRY and SYGVKD. DNA for the CDR3: TGTGCCATCAGTATCGACTCCCTCGAGCAGTACTTC. Protein product: CAISIDSLEQYF.

The chain has TRBV29-1 and TRBJ1-1; no firm D call. Trimming shortened V by 0 bases and J by 5 bases, and 4 bases separated the two germline ends. This CDR3 has 11 amino acids. Germline V gives CDR1 SQVTM, CDR2 ANQGSEA. The CDR3 nucleotides are TGCAGCGTTGAAGAATGGACTGAAGCTTTCTTT. This sequence encodes CSVEEWTEAFF.

The V gene is TRBV21-1, the J gene TRBJ2-7; the tabulated D call, TRBD2, remains unverified against the DNA. TRBV21-1 is an annotated pseudogene. The CDR3 is 15 residues long. The CDR3 region is CASSPDSGSTSEQYF. The CDR3 coding sequence is TGTGCCAGCAGCCCCGATAGCGGGAGCACCTCCGAGCAGTACTTC.

This rearrangement joins TRBV28 to TRBJ2-7; the match to TRBD1 covers 9 bases. Germline values: CDR1 MDHEN, CDR2 SYDVKM. J lost 4 bases, V lost 7 bases, and 14 bases had no gene match. The CDR3 runs to 16 residues. CDR3 region: CASTQFRDRDIYEQYF. As DNA, the CDR3 is TGTGCCAGCACCCAATTCCGGGACAGGGACATATACGAGCAGTACTTC.

The genes are TRBV29-1 and TRBJ2-7; weak D call: TRBD2 (6 bases). From germline, CDR1 is SQVTM and CDR2 ANQGSEA. Trimming shortened V by 5 bases and J by 0 bases, and 8 bases separated the two germline ends. The CDR3 spans 12 residues. The CDR3 nucleotides read TGCAGCGTTCGGGGGTTCTCCTACGAGCAGTACTTC. Protein product: CSVRGFSYEQYF.